This T cell receptor (beta chain) was identified in a study of T cell changes during pregnancy in multiple sclerosis. V lost 5 bases and J lost 6, with 17 bases in between. This CDR3 region has 14 residues. Germline V gene data show CDR1 as MNHEY and CDR2 as SMNVEV (reference sequence). TCRdb's copy holds only in-frame clones and misses some; the assay was immunoSEQ multiplex PCR. The repertoire has more than 90,000 clones, roughly 90% of them found once; the top ten carry over 1.5%. This receptor was obtained from a female donor with multiple sclerosis, enrolled in a pregnancy study. The starting material was peripheral blood, obtained in the third trimester of pregnancy. The V gene is TRBV27, the J gene TRBJ2-7; D may be TRBD1 (6 bases). The CDR3 DNA sequence: TGTGCCAGCAGTCCGATGACAGGCACCGGCGAGCAGTACTTC. This sequence encodes CASSPMTGTGEQYF.